The next 22 T cell receptor beta chains were all read from a single sample in a study of blood T cell repertoires in COVID-19. Sequencing was performed with immunoSEQ multiplex PCR; in TCRdb, only in-frame clones are kept and a portion is missing. The sample carries a few hundred thousand clones, nearly 90% recorded once. The material sequenced was peripheral blood. The source is a man between 18 and 35 years old with active or convalescent COVID-19.

The rearrangement uses TRBV27 and TRBJ2-7; D may be TRBD2 (6 bases). The CDR3 consists of 18 residues. Trimming pared 7 bases from V and 0 bases from J, leaving 25 bases between. The V gene's germline CDR1 is MNHEY and CDR2 SMNVEV (reference sequence). The CDR3 sequence is CASTKLLGPQTSSYEQYF. DNA of the CDR3: TGTGCCAGCACCAAATTACTGGGACCGCAGACTAGCTCCTACGAGCAGTACTTC.

V is TRBV5-6 and J is TRBJ2-6; tentative D call: TRBD1 (5 bases). Trimming took off 0 bases at V and 6 bases at J, with 10 bases between the two ends. The CDR3 spans 15 residues. CDR1 is SGHDT and CDR2 is YYEEEE in the germline V gene. The CDR3 DNA is TGTGCCAGCAGCTTGGCAGGGATGAAGGCCAACGTCCTGACTTTC. This encodes CASSLAGMKANVLTF.

The chain uses TRBV30 and TRBJ1-6, with 9 bases aligning to TRBD1. J was trimmed by 1 base and V by 4 bases; bases with no gene match: 8. This CDR3 has 17 residues. Germline lookup yields CDR1 GTSNPN and CDR2 SVGIG (reference sequence). CDR3 region: CAWNWRQGVSYNSPLHF. DNA for the CDR3: TGTGCCTGGAATTGGAGACAGGGGGTTTCCTATAATTCACCCCTCCACTTT. Looking up the rest from reference TRBV30 and TRBJ1-6 gives the full variable domain: SQTIHQWPATLVQPVGSPLSLECTVEGTSNPNLYWYRQAAGRGLQLLFYSVGIGQISSEVPQNLSASRPQDRQFILSSKKLLLSDSGFYLCAWNWRQGVSYNSPLHFGNGTRLTVT.

The V call is TRBV4-3, the J call TRBJ2-1, with D maybe TRBD2 (6 bases). This CDR3 is built from 15 residues. Trimming took off 1 base at V and 3 bases at J, with 10 bases between the two ends. CDR1 is LGHNA and CDR2 is YSLEER in the germline V gene. The CDR3 region has the DNA TGCGCCAGCAGCCAAGGACTAGGGGTCTACAATGAGCAGTTCTTC. Its protein is CASSQGLGVYNEQFF.

The rearrangement links TRBV19 to TRBJ1-2; D is unresolved. Trimming took off 6 bases at V and 8 bases at J, with 16 bases between the two ends. This CDR3 region has 13 residues. Germline loops: CDR1 LNHDA, CDR2 SQIVND (reference sequence). CDR3 sequence (DNA): TGTGCCAGTAGCCACCGTCTCTCTCGGGGCTACACCTTC. Translation: CASSHRLSRGYTF.

The rearrangement joins TRBV27 to TRBJ1-1, with D perhaps matching TRBD1 (5 bases). The CDR3 runs to 14 residues. Trimming left V 2 bases short and J 3 bases short, with 10 bases between. CDR1 is MNHEY and CDR2 is SMNVEV in the germline V gene (reference sequence). CDR3: CASSLLGGDTEAFF. The CDR3, as DNA: TGTGCCAGCAGTTTACTGGGGGGGGACACTGAAGCTTTCTTT.

The J gene is TRBJ1-2, the V gene TRBV10-3; TRBD1 agrees at 9 bases. J gave up 4 bases and V 8 bases, and 14 bases lay outside the gene matches. CDR1 is ENHRY, CDR2 SYGVKD, per germline. The CDR3 has 16 residues. In DNA, the CDR3 is TGTGCCATCCACAAAGCACAGGGGGCCGGGGTCTATGGCTACACCTTC. Its translation is CAIHKAQGAGVYGYTF.

This chain uses TRBV19 with TRBJ2-6; D possibly corresponds to TRBD1 (5 bases). The CDR3 runs to 15 residues. CDR1 LNHDA and CDR2 SQIVND come from the germline V gene (reference sequence). Trimming removed 0 bases from V and 2 bases from J, with 5 bases in between. DNA of the CDR3: TGTGCCAGTAGTATAGACAGGGCTGGGGCCAACGTCCTGACTTTC. Its protein product is CASSIDRAGANVLTF. The entire variable domain, with the rest obtained from reference TRBV19 and TRBJ2-6, is as follows: DGGITQSPKYLFRKEGQNVTLSCEQNLNHDAMYWYRQDPGQGLRLIYYSQIVNDFQKGDIAEGYSVSREKKESFPLTVTSAQKNPTAFYLCASSIDRAGANVLTFGAGSRLTVL.

The chain recombines TRBV28 with TRBJ1-5; D might be TRBD1 (5 bases). V lost 7 bases and J 4 bases, leaving 14 bases between the germline ends. The CDR3 has 14 amino acids. In germline, CDR1 is MDHEN, CDR2 SYDVKM. Here the CDR3 reads CASNPGIRNQPQHF. CDR3 sequence (DNA): TGTGCCAGCAACCCAGGGATCCGGAATCAGCCCCAGCATTTT.

The J gene is TRBJ2-2, the V gene TRBV4-1; D remains unclear. CDR1 and CDR2 (germline): MGHRA, YSYEKL. Trimming took off 0 bases at V and 0 bases at J, with 8 bases between the two ends. The CDR3 contains 16 residues. Here the CDR3 DNA reads TGCGCCAGCAGCCAAGACCTGTTTACGAACACCGGGGAGCTGTTTTTT. Its protein product is CASSQDLFTNTGELFF.

J is TRBJ2-1 and V is TRBV5-1, with a weak D call TRBD2 (5 bases). V dropped 7 bases and J dropped 5 bases, with 16 bases sitting between them. This CDR3 comprises 14 residues. Germline values: CDR1 SGHRS, CDR2 YFSETQ. In DNA form, the CDR3 reads TGCGCCAGCGCCACTAGTACTCTTAACAATGAGCAGTTCTTC. Amino acids: CASATSTLNNEQFF.

The V call is TRBV28, the J call TRBJ1-2; 10 nucleotides match TRBD1. This CDR3 comprises 15 residues. CDR1 is MDHEN, CDR2 SYDVKM, per germline. V dropped 5 bases and J dropped 8; count of bases not matched to a gene: 11. The CDR3 DNA reads TGTGCCAGCAGTCGCTCGGGACAGGGGAAGTACGGCTACACCTTC. It translates to CASSRSGQGKYGYTF.

The table lists this clone with a few counts. The chain couples TRBV28 to TRBJ2-5, with D possibly matching TRBD1 (7 bases). Germline V gene sequence: CDR1 MDHEN, CDR2 SYDVKM. Trimming shortened V by 7 bases and J by 5 bases, and 20 bases separated the two germline ends. The CDR3 extends over 15 amino acids. The CDR3 nucleotides read TGTGCCAGCACTGTAGATGGCAGGGGGGCCGAGACCCAGTACTTC. Translated, it gives CASTVDGRGAETQYF.

J is TRBJ2-2 and V is TRBV6-5; TRBD2 aligns across 12 bases. This CDR3 region has 16 residues. The J segment lost 6 bases and the V segment lost 4 bases, leaving 6 bases of the junction unmatched. CDR1 MNHEY and CDR2 SVGAGI come from the germline V gene. CDR3 nucleotide sequence: TGTGCCAGCAGTTCCCCTAGCGGGGGGGGTGCCGGGGAGCTGTTTTTT. It encodes CASSSPSGGGAGELFF.

The rearrangement links TRBV3-1 (or the pseudogene TRBV3-2) to TRBJ2-7, with 13 bases fitting TRBD2. The CDR3 consists of 14 residues. The junction had 8 bases not matched to a gene; V was cut back by 3 bases and J by 12 bases. Germline V lookup: CDR1 LGHDT, CDR2 YNNKEL (reference sequence). The CDR3 bases are TGTGCCAGCAGCCACCACCGCGGACTAGCGGGAGTGTACTTC. The encoded protein is CASSHHRGLAGVYF.

The V and J genes are TRBV12-3 or TRBV12-4 and TRBJ1-1; D not certain. The CDR3 runs to 13 residues. The V and J ends lost 5 bases and 2 bases respectively, with 9 bases between them. CDR3 in DNA: TGTGCCAGCAGTCCACAGTTTAACACTGAAGCTTTCTTT. This sequence encodes CASSPQFNTEAFF.

This clone was seen more than once but under ten times. V and J are TRBV15 and TRBJ2-2; 8 nucleotides align to TRBD1. The CDR3 spans 13 residues. Germline CDR1 and CDR2: LNHNV and YYDKDF (reference sequence). The V and J ends lost 10 bases and 5 bases, in that order; junction bases with no gene match: 6. Here the CDR3 DNA reads TGTGCCATCGGACAGGGCCTAACCGGGGAGCTGTTTTTT. Translation: CAIGQGLTGELFF.

Only a few counts were recorded for this clone. The chain links TRBV18 to TRBJ2-7, with 12 bases identical to TRBD2. V trimming: 5 bases; J trimming: 4 bases; junction bases outside the gene matches: 6. CDR3 length equals 15 residues. Per the germline V gene, CDR1 is KGHSH and CDR2 is LQKENI. The CDR3 sequence is CASSSTSGGGYEQYF. The CDR3 DNA follows: TGTGCCAGCTCATCGACTAGCGGGGGAGGGTACGAGCAGTACTTC.

This clone was seen more than once but under ten times. This chain joins TRBV27 and TRBJ2-7; D possibly corresponds to TRBD2 (5 bases). Per the germline V gene, CDR1 is MNHEY and CDR2 is SMNVEV (reference sequence). The CDR3 is 13 amino acids. V lost 3 bases, J lost 3 bases, and 9 bases lay in between. The CDR3, as DNA: TGTGCCAGCAGTTTTGGGGAGTACTACGAGCAGTACTTC. Translation: CASSFGEYYEQYF.

Here the CDR3 DNA reads TGCGCCAGCAGCCTAAGGGGACAAAATGAAAAACTGTTTTTT. It encodes CASSLRGQNEKLFF. This sequence joins TRBV4-1 and TRBJ1-4; weak D call: TRBD1 (6 bases). The ends were cut back, 4 bases at V and 5 bases at J, with 11 bases in the middle. Germline V gives CDR1 MGHRA, CDR2 YSYEKL. The CDR3 spans 14 residues.

CDR3 sequence reads: CASSLGDRGLTEAFF. The CDR3 DNA is TGTGCCAGCAGCTTGGGGGACAGGGGACTCACTGAAGCTTTCTTT. The chain recombines TRBV7-8 with TRBJ1-1; 10 nucleotides match TRBD1. Trimming cost V 3 bases and J 4 bases; bases outside gene matches: 5. There are 15 residues in the CDR3. The germline V gene encodes CDR1 SGHVS and CDR2 FQNEAQ.

This clone was found once. The V call is TRBV4-3, the J call TRBJ2-5; no reliable D call. Trimming cost V 3 bases and J 5 bases, with 13 bases left between them. Germline values: CDR1 LGHNA, CDR2 YSLEER. The CDR3 is 14 amino acids. The DNA of the CDR3 is TGCGCCAGCAGCCAGGGCCTCGGTGCGGAGACCCAGTACTTC. Amino acids: CASSQGLGAETQYF.